Each of the 25 T cell receptor beta chains below was sequenced from the same sample in a study of identical twins. TCRdb independently ran MiXCR on the 5' RACE reads; one entry per CDR3 protein. The data contain 450,000 to 650,000 distinct CDR3 sequences, around 15% of them singletons. These data were likewise used in another study, on yellow fever vaccine responses in identical twins.

The sample comprised CD4+ T cells sorted from blood. Receptors originate from a woman younger than 35 in good health.

The chain has TRBV7-9 and TRBJ2-5; weak D call: TRBD2 (6 bases). The CDR3 totals 16 residues. The germline gives CDR1 SEHNR, CDR2 FQNEAQ (reference sequence). V was clipped by 3 bases and J by 1 base, with 15 bases between them. CDR3: CASSFRRGIGQETQYF. The DNA for the CDR3 is TGTGCCAGCAGCTTCCGGCGGGGCATTGGCCAAGAGACCCAGTACTTC.

The sample holds many counts of this clonotype. The gene calls are TRBV5-1 and TRBJ2-1, with TRBD2 matching 16 bases. Losses at the gene ends were 3 bases for V and 5 bases for J; bases not matched to a gene: 11. Germline loops: CDR1 SGHRS, CDR2 YFSETQ. CDR3 length equals 19 residues. The CDR3 sequence: CASSYRPGTSGGVNNEQFF. CDR3 nucleotide sequence: TGCGCCAGCAGCTATCGACCCGGGACTAGCGGGGGGGTCAACAATGAGCAGTTCTTC.

This clonotype was seen only a few times. The V and J genes are TRBV2 and TRBJ2-1; 8 bases agree with TRBD2. The J segment lost 9 bases and the V segment lost 7 bases, leaving 11 bases of the junction unmatched. Per the germline V gene, CDR1 is SNHLY and CDR2 is FYNNEI. The CDR3 runs 14 residues. The CDR3 region is CASNRDYRGGEQFF. In nucleotides, the CDR3 is TGTGCCAGCAACAGGGACTACCGGGGGGGTGAGCAGTTCTTC.

This clonotype was counted between two and nine times. The gene calls are TRBV14 and TRBJ2-1; maybe TRBD1 (6 bases). Trimming pared 5 bases from V and 4 bases from J, leaving 18 bases between. This CDR3 has 16 residues. From germline, CDR1 is SGHDN and CDR2 FVKESK. The CDR3 loop reads CASSSPGAGEYNEQFF. The CDR3 DNA follows: TGTGCCAGCAGCTCCCCCGGGGCAGGGGAATACAATGAGCAGTTCTTC.

The V and J genes are TRBV3-1 and TRBJ2-5; the match to TRBD2 covers 7 bases. The CDR3 length is 14 residues. V lost 8 bases and J lost 7; bases outside the gene matches: 13. Germline V gene data show CDR1 as LGHDT and CDR2 as YNNKEL (reference sequence). In DNA form, the CDR3 reads TGTGCCAGCGTCAAGCGGGGCCCGGAAGGGACCCAGTACTTC. It codes for CASVKRGPEGTQYF.

The CDR3 spells CASSLPSFGPHTGELFF. In nucleotides, the CDR3 is TGTGCCAGCTCACTCCCTTCTTTCGGACCGCACACCGGGGAGCTGTTTTTT. The rearrangement joins TRBV18 to TRBJ2-2; D is unclear. The ends were cut back, 4 bases at V and 3 bases at J, with 18 bases in the middle. Germline V gene sequence: CDR1 KGHSH, CDR2 LQKENI. This CDR3 has 17 residues.

The chain combines TRBV2 with TRBJ2-1; no clear D. The CDR3 runs 13 residues. V was cut by 8 bases and J by 3 bases, with 11 bases left in between. CDR1 and CDR2 (germline): SNHLY, FYNNEI. The CDR3 is CASGGMDYNEQFF. CDR3 nucleotides: TGTGCCAGCGGTGGAATGGACTACAATGAGCAGTTCTTC. Full variable domain (outside the CDR3, taken from reference TRBV2 and TRBJ2-1): EPEVTQTPSHQVTQMGQEVILRCVPISNHLYFYWYRQILGQKVEFLVSFYNNEISEKSEIFDDQFSVERPDGSNFTLKIRSTKLEDSAMYFCASGGMDYNEQFFGPGTRLTVL.

This clonotype has more than one count but fewer than ten. V usage is TRBV3-1 and J usage is TRBJ2-1; 15 bases are a match to TRBD2. CDR1 and CDR2 (germline): LGHDT, YNNKEL (reference sequence). The CDR3 length is 16 residues. V shed 4 bases, J shed 10 bases, and the junction held 8 bases outside the gene matches. Written as DNA, the CDR3 is TGTGCCAGCAGCCCTGGACTAGCGGGAGGGCGAGGGGAGCAGTTCTTC. Protein product: CASSPGLAGGRGEQFF.

This chain connects TRBV5-1 to TRBJ2-2, with 9 positions matching TRBD2. The CDR3 spans 16 residues. The germline CDR1 and CDR2 sequences are SGHRS and YFSETQ. Unmatched junction bases numbered 11, after V lost 7 bases and J lost 4 bases. This CDR3 reads CASGTLAGVPTGELFF. CDR3 nucleotides: TGCGCCAGCGGAACTTTAGCGGGAGTGCCCACCGGGGAGCTGTTTTTT.

In its sample, this clonotype was seen a few times. The chain is built from TRBV25-1 and TRBJ2-1; 9 bases line up with TRBD2. V was clipped by 1 base and J by 4 bases; unmatched bases: 2. The CDR3 consists of 15 residues. The germline CDR1 and CDR2 sequences are MGHDK and SYGVNS. The CDR3 protein is CASSESAGGYNEQFF. The CDR3, as DNA: TGTGCCAGCAGTGAATCTGCGGGGGGGTACAATGAGCAGTTCTTC.

This clonotype appeared a few times. J is TRBJ2-4 and V is TRBV29-1, with TRBD2 matching over 11 bases. Germline loops: CDR1 SQVTM, CDR2 ANQGSEA. This CDR3 is built from 15 residues. V gave up 7 bases and J gave up 0 bases; unmatched junction bases: 5. The CDR3 spells CSATSGDVAKNIQYF. The CDR3 DNA sequence: TGCAGCGCGACTAGCGGGGATGTAGCCAAAAACATTCAGTACTTC. Based on the CDR3 plus reference TRBV29-1 and TRBJ2-4, the full variable domain is SAVISQKPSRDICQRGTSLTIQCQVDSQVTMMFWYRQQPGQSLTLIATANQGSEATYESGFVIDKFPISRPNLTFSTLTVSNMSPEDSSIYLCSATSGDVAKNIQYFGAGTRLSVL.

This clonotype was picked up many times. The genes are TRBV12-3 or TRBV12-4 and TRBJ2-1; 10 nucleotides line up with TRBD2. V lost 2 bases and J lost 14; bases outside the gene matches: 15. CDR3 length: 16 amino acids. The CDR3 protein is CASSLFSSGSRGLEFF. CDR3 sequence (DNA): TGTGCCAGCAGTTTATTTTCTAGCGGGAGTAGGGGGTTGGAGTTCTTC.

In DNA form, the CDR3 reads TGCAGTGCTAGAGATACGCTAGCGGAGATCTACAATGAGCAGTTCTTC. It encodes CSARDTLAEIYNEQFF. The chain links TRBV20-1 to TRBJ2-1; 7 bases agree with TRBD2. With 0 bases clipped from V and 3 bases from J, the junction kept 8 bases outside the gene matches. This CDR3 is 16 amino acids long. Per germline, CDR1 DFQATT and CDR2 SNEGSKA (reference sequence).

This clonotype was found a few times. V is TRBV20-1 and J is TRBJ1-2, with D unresolved. Germline V gene sequence: CDR1 DFQATT, CDR2 SNEGSKA (reference sequence). The CDR3 spans 12 residues. V gave up 6 bases and J gave up 2 bases, with 10 bases separating them. CDR3 sequence (DNA): TGCAGTGCCCCGTCCCAGAACTATGGCTACACCTTC. This codes for CSAPSQNYGYTF.

As DNA, the CDR3 is TGCGCCAGCCAACGGCAAGAGATCCAAGAGACCCAGTACTTC. Translated: CASQRQEIQETQYF. This chain joins TRBV10-2 and TRBJ2-5; D not certain. The V gene lost 8 bases and the J gene lost 1 base, with 14 bases spanning the gap. The CDR3 contains 14 residues. Germline CDR1 is WSHSY and CDR2 is SAAADI.

The chain links TRBV20-1 to TRBJ2-7; D may be TRBD2 (5 bases). The length of the CDR3 is 13 residues. V gave up 6 bases and J gave up 2 bases, with 14 bases separating them. Germline CDR1 and CDR2: DFQATT and SNEGSKA (reference sequence). The CDR3 region has the DNA TGCAGTGCCCTCGACGGGGTGGCCTACGAGCAGTACGTC. It is translated as CSALDGVAYEQYV.

The chain employs TRBV20-1 and TRBJ2-1; TRBD1 matches 10 bases. CDR1 is DFQATT, CDR2 SNEGSKA, per germline (reference sequence). The V gene end was trimmed by 5 bases and the J gene end by 9 bases; junction bases not matched to a gene: 7. This CDR3 has 13 amino acids. CDR3 loop: CSAPTGGWGEQFF. The DNA of the CDR3 is TGCAGTGCTCCGACAGGGGGCTGGGGTGAGCAGTTCTTC.

This chain uses TRBV28 with TRBJ1-1, with D possibly being TRBD1 (5 bases). Germline CDR1 reads MDHEN; CDR2 reads SYDVKM. Trimming shortened V by 5 bases and J by 10 bases, and 20 bases separated the two germline ends. The CDR3 runs to 14 residues. The CDR3 loop reads CASSRRQGSALAFF. CDR3 in DNA: TGTGCCAGCAGTCGACGGCAGGGTAGCGCGTTAGCTTTCTTT.

This clonotype came up a few times. The V and J genes are TRBV4-2 and TRBJ2-2; 10 bases agree with TRBD1. Trimming at V came to 8 bases and at J to 3 bases, leaving 9 bases not matched to a gene. Germline CDR1 and CDR2: LGHNA and YNFKEQ. The CDR3 spans 16 residues. The CDR3 DNA reads as TGTGCCAGCGGGGTACGACAGGGGGCGGACACCGGGGAGCTGTTTTTT. This translates into CASGVRQGADTGELFF.

The chain combines TRBV3-1 with TRBJ1-6; D not certain. V was clipped by 4 bases and J by 9 bases, with 13 bases between them. The germline V gene has CDR1 LGHDT and CDR2 YNNKEL (reference sequence). The CDR3 covers 14 residues. The CDR3 DNA reads TGTGCCAGCAGCCCCGGCCCTGCGGCTTCACCCCTCCACTTT. Its translation is CASSPGPAASPLHF.

This clonotype was seen more than once but under ten times. The gene calls are TRBV28 and TRBJ1-1; 8 nucleotides line up with TRBD1. Losses at the gene ends were 2 bases for V and 0 bases for J; bases not matched to a gene: 2. From germline, CDR1 is MDHEN and CDR2 SYDVKM. CDR3 length: 15 amino acids. The DNA for the CDR3 is TGTGCCAGCAGTTTACCGACAGGGGTGAACACTGAAGCTTTCTTT. This codes for CASSLPTGVNTEAFF.

The chain employs TRBV7-8 and TRBJ2-5, with no clear D. Germline V gene lookup returns CDR1 SGHVS and CDR2 FQNEAQ. V lost 4 bases to trimming and J lost 2 bases, with 14 bases between them. There are 15 residues in the CDR3. The chain's CDR3 is CASSSLGRPQETQYF. The CDR3 nucleotides read TGTGCCAGCAGCTCCTTGGGCCGCCCTCAAGAGACCCAGTACTTC.

This clonotype was recorded once. The chain employs TRBV29-1 and TRBJ2-3; 9 positions match TRBD2. The CDR3 is 15 amino acids. The germline V gene encodes CDR1 SQVTM and CDR2 ANQGSEA. V lost 2 bases, J lost 2 bases, and 5 bases stayed unmatched. CDR3 region: CSVERAGGFTDTQYF. The CDR3 DNA reads TGCAGCGTTGAAAGAGCGGGGGGTTTCACAGATACGCAGTATTTT.

This clonotype has ten or more counts. The V call is TRBV10-3, the J call TRBJ2-2, with no clear D. V was clipped by 8 bases and J by 6 bases, with 4 bases between them. The CDR3 consists of 10 residues. CDR1 is ENHRY and CDR2 is SYGVKD in the germline V gene. Here the CDR3 reads CAIGAGELFF. The CDR3 nucleotides read TGTGCCATCGGGGCCGGGGAGCTGTTTTTT.

The rearrangement links TRBV14 to TRBJ2-6, with a possible D match to TRBD2 (6 bases). The germline V gene has CDR1 SGHDN and CDR2 FVKESK. V lost 2 bases, J lost 1 base, and 21 bases lay in between. CDR3 length: 20 amino acids. CDR3 nucleotide sequence: TGTGCCAGCAGCCAATTGCTCGGCCCCCCGGGGGAATCTGGGGCCAACGTCCTGACTTTC. This codes for CASSQLLGPPGESGANVLTF.